The entry below describes one T cell receptor beta chain. This clone was counted between two and nine times. Its binding antigen is unknown. No clone much larger than this one lies a single base away; base qualities are absent. These data come from a study of blood T cell repertoires in COVID-19 (dated by TCRdb to the early 2020s). At the level of the whole study: Samples from collaborators originated in the United States, Italy and Spain and spanned both the acute and convalescent phases of COVID-19. The material from the prospective study consisted of cDNA or gDNA derived from T cells, B-cell-depleted T cells, or PBMCs. Subjects who had been exposed to COVID-19, were actively infected with it, or had recovered from it provided the deeply sampled blood TCRbeta repertoires that made up the dataset. The repertoires were released in a freely available public database meant as a resource for research on the immune response to SARS-CoV-2. Samples were obtained from the ongoing ImmuneRACE study (first 160 participants) and from 950 to 1,500 subjects provided by 6 global collaborators. Sample metadata almost always included a de-identified subject ID, COVID-19 status, age in years and sex. Where available, HLA class I and class II types were obtained from metadata supplied by the sample provider rather than from assay-based typing.

The paper as a whole reports these results and caveats: Clinical and demographic metadata were provided uncurated, with the amount varying by source and participant.

Collaborating institutions collected whole blood in K2EDTA tubes following their own protocols. For TCRbeta analysis, collaborator samples were shipped as frozen whole blood, as isolated PBMCs, or as DNA extracted from either sample type. TCRbeta CDR3 regions were amplified from genomic DNA using the immunoSEQ Assay, a bias-controlled multiplex PCR. Processing in the source paper ran as follows. Nucleated cell counts per sample were estimated from amplification of reference gene primers within the assay. Sequence reads were collapsed and filtered to measure the absolute abundance of every unique TCRbeta CDR3 rearrangement. For each sample, productive Simpson clonality was calculated as the square root of Simpson's diversity index across productive rearrangements. Held by TCRdb, this immuneACCESS table contains in-frame sequences only and omits some clones. Under half of the omission traces to an unresolved V gene where checked; the cause of the rest is unknown. That table furnishes V, J and clone size, whereas the DNA furnished D and trimming. This sample lists around 42,000 clones; roughly three quarters were detected once. The leading ten clones occupy roughly 7.9% of the sample.

CDR3 length: 14 amino acids, cysteine to phenylalanine. The entry retains the CDR3 DNA only, 42 bases that are in frame from base 1. Compared with germline, V lacks 6 bases and J lacks 1 base; bases without a gene match: 4. CDR1 is given as SGHAT and CDR2 as FQNNGV, both from the germline V gene. Sequencing was done on a sample of peripheral blood. The sequence links TRBV11-2 to TRBJ1-1; TRBD1 lines up with 8 middle nucleotides. This receptor was obtained from a man aged 65 to 79 with active or convalescent COVID-19. The CDR3 region reads CASSSGTGNTEAFF. The DNA sequence is TGTGCCAGCAGTTCGGGGACAGGGAACACTGAAGCTTTCTTT.